This entry concerns a single TCR beta chain. The data originate from a study of control samples from healthy donors and cancer patients. Only in-frame clones appear in the TCRdb table, and some are missing; sequencing was by immunoSEQ multiplex PCR. This sample has 150,000 to 200,000 clones, with 90% found just once. V was clipped by 3 bases and J by 15 bases, with 15 bases between them. The germline V gene has CDR1 KGHSH and CDR2 LQKENI. The CDR3 loop spans 12 amino acids. V gene TRBV18 combines with J gene TRBJ2-1; D is possibly TRBD2 (6 bases). Sequencing was carried out using blood. This sequence was found in a woman between 45 and 65 years old in good health. The CDR3 DNA reads as TGTGCCAGCTCACCCAGTGACCGCGGGACGTTCTTC. It codes for CASSPSDRGTFF.